A single T cell receptor (beta chain) is shown here with its context. A much bigger clone sits one base away, suggesting this may be a read error. TCRdb passed the 5' RACE reads through MiXCR, listing each CDR3 protein once. The sample records fewer than 50,000 distinct CDR3 sequences, roughly a fifth being singletons. The CDR3 covers 15 residues. V lost 4 bases to trimming and J lost 4 bases, with 14 bases between them. Germline V lookup: CDR1 SGHTA, CDR2 FQGTGA. Cells sorted as Tregs were CD4+, CD25+ and CD127-/low. The material sequenced was Tregs sorted from a lymph node. This clonotype was obtained from a female donor with breast cancer. The chain combines TRBV7-3 with TRBJ1-3; TRBD1 might be the D (5 bases). The CDR3 protein is CASSSTQGPGNTIYF. CDR3 nucleotides: TGTGCCAGCAGCTCAACGCAGGGCCCGGGAAACACCATATATTTT.